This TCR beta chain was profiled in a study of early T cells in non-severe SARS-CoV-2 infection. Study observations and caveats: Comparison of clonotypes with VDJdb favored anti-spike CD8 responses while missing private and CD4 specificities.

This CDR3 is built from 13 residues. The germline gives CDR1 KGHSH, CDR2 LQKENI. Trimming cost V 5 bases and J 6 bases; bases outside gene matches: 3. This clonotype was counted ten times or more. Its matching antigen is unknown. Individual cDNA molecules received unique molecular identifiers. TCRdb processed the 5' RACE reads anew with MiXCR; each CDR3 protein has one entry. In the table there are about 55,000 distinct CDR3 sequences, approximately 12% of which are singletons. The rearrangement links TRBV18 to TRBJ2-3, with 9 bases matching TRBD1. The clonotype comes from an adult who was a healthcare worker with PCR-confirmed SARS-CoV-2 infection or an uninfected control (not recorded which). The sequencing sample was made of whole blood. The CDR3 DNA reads TGTGCCAGCTCAGCGGACAGGGGCGATACGCAGTATTTT. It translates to CASSADRGDTQYF.